This is a list of T cell receptor beta chains from one sample in a study of T cells in tuberculosis. Sequenced by immunoSEQ multiplex PCR; TCRdb stores in-frame clones only, minus some. The data hold some 41,000 clones, with roughly 93% observed a single time. Sequences were obtained from PBMCs. The origin of the receptors is a donor aged 10 to 29 with latent tuberculosis or without tuberculosis infection. Some clones in this sample may be carry-over from other donors' samples. Both conserved end residues are part of each CDR3.

V,CDR3
TRBV29-1,CSVGQGGSYNEQFF
TRBV7-8,CASSFNRDRKGPQHF
TRBV27,CASSLVTALGTEAFF
TRBV4-3,CASSQDGGDTIYF
TRBV5-1,CASSLDADSLAKNIQYF
TRBV19,CASSIRGSSYEQYF
TRBV27,CASSVDWDRQNSPLHF
TRBV19,CASSQLEAEAFF
TRBV25-1,CASSEEVGVDTQYF
TRBV4-1,CASSQRTSGGLNSYEQYF
TRBV19,CASSTRHSDNSPLHF
TRBV6-5,CASSPAMEGASYTF
TRBV15,CATSRGQLTDTQYF
TRBV6-4,CASSGEGFYNEQFF
TRBV11-2,CASSLSGTGMNGYTF
TRBV5-1,CASFKTQGYQETQYF
TRBV5-6,CASSFWRSGEKLFF
TRBV7-2,CASSFQRGDTEAFF
TRBV27,CASSLWPRLDSAQPQHF
TRBV4-1,CASSQRQGDSYNEQFF
TRBV4-1,CASSQGGLPYEQYF